These T cell receptor beta chains were read from a single sample in a study of T cells in localized non-small cell lung cancer. The repertoire was sequenced with immunoSEQ multiplex PCR; TCRdb's copy has only in-frame clones and lacks some. The table shows 25,000 to 35,000 clones, with 80% to 90% occurring only once. The input for sequencing was peripheral blood, taken before any cancer treatment. These receptors were obtained from a woman aged 40-69 years with stage I lung adenocarcinoma. CDR3s include the opening cysteine and the closing phenylalanine or tryptophan. A D gene is named only where the DNA matches it firmly. Clone size is shown for a subset of rows, as once, few, many or a class of expanded clone.

once,TRBV7-6,TRBJ2-1,TRBD2,CASSPGTSGGWEQFF,TGTGCCAGCAGCCCTGGGACTAGCGGGGGATGGGAGCAGTTCTTC
NA,TRBV18,TRBJ2-3,NA,CASSIGLARTDTQYF,TGTGCCAGCTCCATTGGGCTAGCTCGCACAGATACGCAGTATTTT
NA,TRBV7-2,TRBJ2-5,TRBD2,CASSLVSSGGPRETQYF,TGTGCCAGCAGCTTAGTCTCTAGCGGGGGGCCCCGAGAGACCCAGTACTTC
NA,TRBV9,TRBJ2-7,NA,CASSVRTAIYEQYF,TGTGCCAGCAGCGTTCGGACAGCGATCTACGAGCAGTACTTC
NA,TRBV2,TRBJ1-1,TRBD1,CASSEGQGVNTEAFF,TGTGCCAGCAGTGAGGGACAGGGGGTTAACACTGAAGCTTTCTTT
NA,TRBV19,TRBJ1-1,NA,CASSITVGNTEAFF,TGTGCCAGTAGTATCACAGTAGGTAACACTGAAGCTTTCTTT
NA,TRBV7-8,TRBJ1-1,NA,CASSLVGGLNTEAFF,TGTGCCAGCAGCTTAGTGGGGGGCCTGAACACTGAAGCTTTCTTT
NA,TRBV18,TRBJ2-7,TRBD2,CASSPGLDYEQYF,TGTGCCAGCTCACCGGGACTAGATTACGAGCAGTACTTC
NA,TRBV27,TRBJ2-5,TRBD1,CASSPNRGWETQYF,TGTGCCAGCAGCCCGAACAGGGGGTGGGAGACCCAGTACTTC
NA,TRBV7-9,TRBJ2-7,NA,CASSSRSYEQYF,TGTGCCAGCAGCTCCCGGAGCTACGAGCAGTACTTC
once,TRBV7-9,TRBJ1-4,NA,CASSLGHSGEKLFF,TGTGCCAGCAGCTTAGGTCATTCTGGCGAAAAACTGTTTTTT
NA,TRBV6-6,TRBJ2-7,TRBD2,CASSYSVAGGHEQYF,TGTGCCAGCAGTTACTCGGTAGCGGGAGGACACGAGCAGTACTTC
NA,TRBV5-1,TRBJ2-7,NA,CASRFDHYEQYF,TGCGCCAGCCGCTTCGACCACTACGAGCAGTACTTC
NA,TRBV2,TRBJ2-3,NA,CASRREREFTDTQYF,TGTGCCAGCAGGAGGGAGAGGGAATTCACAGATACGCAGTATTTT
NA,TRBV28,TRBJ2-7,TRBD2,CASSARGGEGYEQYF,TGTGCCAGCAGTGCCCGCGGGGGGGAAGGCTACGAGCAGTACTTC
NA,TRBV18,TRBJ1-3,TRBD1,CASSPWTGAISGNTIYF,TGTGCCAGCTCACCATGGACAGGGGCGATCTCTGGAAACACCATATATTTT
NA,TRBV6-1,TRBJ2-1,TRBD1,CASSRQGRMDEQFF,TGTGCCAGCAGTCGACAGGGGAGGATGGATGAGCAGTTCTTC
NA,TRBV19,TRBJ2-7,TRBD1,CASTEVGQGYYEQYF,TGTGCCAGTACAGAAGTCGGACAGGGCTACTACGAGCAGTACTTC
NA,TRBV6-5,TRBJ2-2,TRBD2,CASSRTRKAGELFF,TGTGCCAGCAGCCGGACTAGAAAGGCCGGGGAGCTGTTTTTT
NA,TRBV18,TRBJ1-5,NA,CASSRGGADNQPQHF,TGTGCCAGCTCGCGTGGGGGCGCGGACAATCAGCCCCAGCATTTT
NA,TRBV9,TRBJ2-7,TRBD1,CASSGDRVHEQYF,TGTGCCAGCAGCGGCGACAGGGTGCACGAGCAGTACTTC
NA,TRBV19,TRBJ2-7,NA,CASSLGVGSTYEQYF,TGTGCCAGTAGTCTGGGGGTTGGATCTACCTACGAGCAGTACTTC
NA,TRBV5-1,TRBJ1-1,TRBD1,CASSPRQGESTEAFF,TGCGCCAGCAGCCCTCGACAGGGCGAGAGTACTGAAGCTTTCTTT
NA,TRBV18,TRBJ2-1,NA,CASSPPRGLVEQFF,TGTGCCAGCTCACCACCACGGGGGTTGGTTGAGCAGTTCTTC
NA,TRBV6-5,TRBJ1-2,NA,CASSSQGNYGYTF,TGTGCCAGCAGTAGTCAGGGGAACTATGGCTACACCTTC
NA,TRBV7-2,TRBJ2-5,NA,CASSLRQETQYF,TGTGCCAGCAGCTTAAGACAAGAGACCCAGTACTTC
NA,TRBV5-1,TRBJ2-2,TRBD2,CASSFSGGNTGELFF,TGCGCCAGCAGCTTCTCGGGAGGGAACACCGGGGAGCTGTTTTTT
NA,TRBV20-1,TRBJ2-7,NA,CSARGLVEQYF,TGCAGTGCTAGAGGGCTCGTCGAGCAGTACTTC
NA,TRBV28,TRBJ1-6,TRBD1,CASTPNRGQSPLHF,TGTGCCAGCACCCCAAACAGGGGGCAATCACCCCTCCACTTT
NA,TRBV28,TRBJ1-4,NA,CASSLRPRGANEKLFF,TGTGCCAGCAGTTTACGACCCCGAGGGGCTAATGAAAAACTGTTTTTT
NA,TRBV18,TRBJ2-5,NA,CASSPYRGQETQYF,TGTGCCAGCTCACCTTACAGAGGTCAAGAGACCCAGTACTTC
NA,TRBV27,TRBJ2-7,NA,CASGLGGISPYEQYF,TGTGCCAGCGGCTTGGGTGGGATATCTCCCTACGAGCAGTACTTC
NA,TRBV7-3,TRBJ2-1,TRBD2,CASSPYRGGTYNEQFF,TGTGCCAGCAGCCCCTACCGGGGGGGCACTTACAATGAGCAGTTCTTC
NA,TRBV5-1,TRBJ1-1,NA,CASRQQTEAFF,TGCGCCAGCAGACAGCAGACTGAAGCTTTCTTT
NA,TRBV7-2,TRBJ1-4,NA,CASHRDVGEKLFF,TGTGCCAGCCACAGGGACGTAGGGGAAAAACTGTTTTTT
NA,TRBV28,TRBJ1-1,NA,CASSRGTEAFF,TGTGCCAGCAGCCGAGGTACTGAAGCCTTCTTT
NA,TRBV18,TRBJ2-7,TRBD2,CASSEFTSGAGEQYF,TGTGCCAGCTCAGAATTCACTAGCGGCGCGGGTGAGCAGTACTTC
NA,TRBV11-1,TRBJ1-2,NA,CASSLTPSTPFHGYTF,TGTGCCAGCAGCTTAACACCCTCGACACCTTTCCATGGCTACACCTTC
few,TRBV11-3,TRBJ2-1,NA,CASSYTSSSYNEQFF,TGTGCCAGCAGTTATACTAGTTCCTCCTACAATGAGCAGTTCTTC
NA,TRBV4-1,TRBJ2-3,NA,CASSQVFVDTQYF,TGCGCCAGCAGCCAAGTGTTTGTGGATACGCAGTATTTT
NA,TRBV2,TRBJ2-2,NA,CASSEVRTNTGELFF,TGTGCCAGCAGTGAAGTTCGGACTAATACCGGGGAGCTGTTTTTT
NA,TRBV27,TRBJ2-7,TRBD1,CASSLLWTGPDEQYF,TGTGCCAGCAGTTTATTATGGACAGGGCCGGACGAGCAGTACTTC
once,TRBV29-1,TRBJ2-1,TRBD2,CSVEVLAGAPPGYNEQFF,TGCAGCGTTGAAGTTCTAGCGGGGGCCCCCCCAGGGTACAATGAGCAGTTCTTC
NA,TRBV18,TRBJ1-1,NA,CASSPLQGEDTEAFF,TGTGCCAGCTCACCGCTCCAGGGTGAGGACACTGAAGCTTTCTTT
NA,TRBV7-9,TRBJ2-3,NA,CALDPGSTDTQYF,TGTGCTCTGGATCCCGGAAGCACGGATACGCAGTATTTT
NA,TRBV29-1,TRBJ2-3,NA,CSVERDNTDTQYF,TGCAGCGTTGAAAGGGACAACACAGATACGCAGTATTTT
once,TRBV5-5,TRBJ1-2,NA,CASSFLTIGRAFGYTF,TGTGCCAGCAGCTTCCTTACGATCGGCAGGGCATTCGGCTACACCTTC
NA,TRBV5-1,TRBJ2-5,NA,CASSLVPLQETQYF,TGCGCCAGCAGCTTGGTCCCCCTTCAAGAGACCCAGTACTTC
once,TRBV7-2,TRBJ2-7,TRBD1,CASSRDRGRYEQYF,TGTGCCAGCAGCCGCGACAGGGGGAGGTACGAGCAGTACTTC
NA,TRBV7-3,TRBJ2-7,NA,CASSLNKNYEQYF,TGTGCCAGCAGCTTAAACAAGAATTACGAGCAGTACTTC
NA,TRBV11-2,TRBJ2-1,TRBD2,CASSPLAGPYNEQFF,TGTGCCAGCAGCCCATTAGCGGGACCCTACAATGAGCAGTTCTTC
NA,TRBV12-5,TRBJ2-2,TRBD2,CASGWTPLAGGRTGELFF,TGTGCTAGTGGTTGGACCCCTCTAGCGGGGGGTCGGACCGGGGAGCTGTTTTTT
NA,TRBV5-1,TRBJ2-2,NA,CASDYRGGSTGELFF,TGCGCCAGCGACTATAGGGGGGGCTCCACCGGGGAGCTGTTTTTT
NA,TRBV28,TRBJ2-5,NA,CASSYGTPKETQYF,TGTGCCAGCAGTTACGGGACTCCCAAAGAGACCCAGTACTTC
once,TRBV29-1,TRBJ1-1,NA,CSVAFAAKNTEAFF,TGCAGCGTTGCTTTCGCGGCAAAGAACACTGAAGCTTTCTTT
NA,TRBV5-1,TRBJ2-4,NA,CASSLGQTKNIQYF,TGCGCCAGCAGCTTGGGACAGACGAAAAACATTCAGTACTTC
NA,TRBV27,TRBJ1-2,TRBD1,CASREDDRGNYGYTF,TGTGCCAGCAGGGAGGATGACAGGGGAAACTATGGCTACACCTTC
NA,TRBV7-3,TRBJ2-2,TRBD2,CASSARGLAAGELFF,TGTGCCAGCAGCGCAAGGGGACTAGCGGCCGGGGAGCTGTTTTTT